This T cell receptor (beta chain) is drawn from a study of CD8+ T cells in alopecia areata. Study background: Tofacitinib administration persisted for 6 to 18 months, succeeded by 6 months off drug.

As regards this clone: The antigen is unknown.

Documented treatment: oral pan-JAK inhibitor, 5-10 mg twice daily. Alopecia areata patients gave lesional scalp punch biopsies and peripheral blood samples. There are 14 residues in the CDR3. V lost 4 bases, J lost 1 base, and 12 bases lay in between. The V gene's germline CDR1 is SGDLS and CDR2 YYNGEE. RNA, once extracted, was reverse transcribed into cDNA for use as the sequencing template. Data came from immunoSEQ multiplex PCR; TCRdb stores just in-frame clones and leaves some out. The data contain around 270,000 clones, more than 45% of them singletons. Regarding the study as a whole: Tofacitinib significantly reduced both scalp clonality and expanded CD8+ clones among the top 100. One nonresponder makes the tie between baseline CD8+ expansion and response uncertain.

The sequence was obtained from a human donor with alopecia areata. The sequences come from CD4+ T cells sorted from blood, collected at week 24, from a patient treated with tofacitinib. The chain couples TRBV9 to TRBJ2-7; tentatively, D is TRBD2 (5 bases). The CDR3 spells CASSSTPGSYEQYF. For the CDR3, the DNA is TGTGCCAGCAGCTCAACCCCGGGATCCTACGAGCAGTACTTC.